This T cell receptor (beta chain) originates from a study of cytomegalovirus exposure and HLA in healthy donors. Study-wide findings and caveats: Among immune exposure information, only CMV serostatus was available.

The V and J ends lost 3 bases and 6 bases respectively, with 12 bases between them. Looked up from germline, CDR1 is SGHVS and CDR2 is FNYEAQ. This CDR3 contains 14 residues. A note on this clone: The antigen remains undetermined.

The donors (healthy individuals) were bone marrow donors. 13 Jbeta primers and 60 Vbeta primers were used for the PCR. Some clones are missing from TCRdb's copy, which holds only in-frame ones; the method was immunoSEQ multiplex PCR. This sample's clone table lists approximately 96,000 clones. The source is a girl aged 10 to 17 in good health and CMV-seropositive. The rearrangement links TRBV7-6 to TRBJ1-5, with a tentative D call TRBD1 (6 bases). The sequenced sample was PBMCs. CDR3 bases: TGTGCCAGCAGCTTCCACAGGGCAGGTCAGCCCCAGCATTTT. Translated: CASSFHRAGQPQHF.